These 24 T cell receptor beta chains originate from one sample sequenced in a study of blood T cell repertoires in COVID-19. Profiling relied on immunoSEQ multiplex PCR, and the TCRdb table lists in-frame clones only, not all of them. The data show about 370,000 clones, 80% to 90% seen once. The specimen sequenced was PBMCs or T cells enriched from blood (not recorded which). The receptors were gathered from a man aged 18-30 years who had recovered from COVID-19.

CDR3 nucleotide sequence: TGTGCCAGCAGCCTAAGACCGGGGGAAAAACTGTTTTTT. This gives the protein CASSLRPGEKLFF. J is TRBJ1-4 and V is TRBV14; D is ambiguous. The CDR3 loop spans 13 amino acids. Germline CDR1 reads SGHDN; CDR2 reads FVKESK. The V gene lost 4 bases and the J gene lost 8 bases, with 11 bases spanning the gap.

The chain links TRBV15 to TRBJ1-2, with D possibly matching TRBD1 (5 bases). Trimming took 1 base from V and 5 from J, leaving 14 bases between them. The CDR3 loop spans 15 amino acids. Germline CDR1 LNHNV, CDR2 YYDKDF (reference sequence). CDR3 in DNA: TGTGCCACCAGCAGAGGTGATAGGGGAGGGTATGGCTACACCTTC. Amino acids: CATSRGDRGGYGYTF.

The rearrangement joins TRBV9 to TRBJ1-6; 8 positions agree with TRBD1. The ends lost 0 bases at V and 8 bases at J; junction bases unmatched: 4. The CDR3 consists of 15 residues. Per the germline V gene, CDR1 is SGDLS and CDR2 is YYNGEE. The CDR3 nucleotides read TGTGCCAGCAGCGTAGGACAGGGGAATCATTCACCCCTCCACTTT. The encoded protein is CASSVGQGNHSPLHF. The complete variable domain, with remaining parts taken from reference TRBV9 and TRBJ1-6, reads DSGVTQTPKHLITATGQRVTLRCSPRSGDLSVYWYQQSLDQGLQFLIQYYNGEERAKGNILERFSAQQFPDLHSELNLSSLELGDSALYFCASSVGQGNHSPLHFGNGTRLTVT.

This chain joins TRBV10-1 and TRBJ2-7; 12 nucleotides line up with TRBD2. Germline V gene lookup returns CDR1 WNHNN and CDR2 SYGVQD (reference sequence). Trimming at V came to 4 bases and at J to 4 bases, leaving 8 bases not matched to a gene. The CDR3 runs 16 residues. In nucleotides, the CDR3 is TGCGCCAGCAGTGCACGGAGACTAGCGGGAGTTTACGAGCAGTACTTC. Its protein product is CASSARRLAGVYEQYF.

The gene calls are TRBV6-1 and TRBJ2-3; D gene uncertain. V was trimmed by 2 bases and J by 0 bases, leaving 9 bases between them. This CDR3 contains 15 residues. Per germline, CDR1 MNHNS and CDR2 SASEGT. This CDR3 is CASSEFILSTDTQYF. The CDR3 bases are TGTGCCAGCAGTGAATTTATCCTTAGCACAGATACGCAGTATTTT.

The V and J genes are TRBV7-2 and TRBJ1-4; D remains unclear. The CDR3 covers 15 residues. Germline lookup yields CDR1 SGHTA and CDR2 FQGNSA. Trimming left V 0 bases short and J 1 base short, with 6 bases between. The CDR3, as DNA: TGTGCCAGCAGCTTAGCGGCCAGAACTAATGAAAAACTGTTTTTT. Amino acid sequence: CASSLAARTNEKLFF.

The chain uses TRBV7-8 and TRBJ2-3; the D gene is possibly TRBD2 (5 bases). This CDR3 has 15 amino acids. CDR1 SGHVS and CDR2 FQNEAQ come from the germline V gene. The V and J ends lost 4 bases and 2 bases respectively, with 13 bases between them. CDR3 coding DNA: TGTGCCAGCAGCTCCTGGAGCGGAGCCACAGATACGCAGTATTTT. Protein sequence: CASSSWSGATDTQYF.

Concerning this clone itself: This CDR3 is also generated by other DNA sequences in the sample. This chain uses TRBV28 with TRBJ1-3; TRBD1 matches at 7 bases. The CDR3 loop spans 14 amino acids. V lost 2 bases and J lost 4; bases outside the gene matches: 2. The germline V gene has CDR1 MDHEN and CDR2 SYDVKM. Here the CDR3 reads CASSLDRAGNTIYF. CDR3 nucleotides: TGTGCCAGCAGTTTAGACAGGGCGGGAAACACCATATATTTT.

The chain uses TRBV29-1 and TRBJ2-1, with 12 bases fitting TRBD2. V lost 6 bases to trimming and J lost 5 bases; unmatched junction nucleotides: 2. This CDR3 has 13 amino acids. Germline lookup yields CDR1 SQVTM and CDR2 ANQGSEA. The CDR3 spells CSVGLAGNNEQFF. The CDR3, as DNA: TGCAGCGTGGGACTAGCGGGCAACAATGAGCAGTTCTTC.

The gene calls are TRBV12-3 or TRBV12-4 and TRBJ1-4, with D unclear. With 2 bases removed from V and 3 bases from J, the gap between germline ends came to 4 bases. This CDR3 region has 13 residues. CDR3 sequence (DNA): TGTGCCAGCAGTTTACAGTCTAATGAAAAACTGTTTTTT. Protein sequence: CASSLQSNEKLFF.

The V gene is TRBV24-1, the J gene TRBJ2-1; 9 nucleotides agree with TRBD2. J gave up 6 bases and V 5 bases, and 10 bases lay outside the gene matches. This CDR3 is 16 amino acids long. CDR1 and CDR2 (germline): KGHDR, SFDVKD. The CDR3: CATSAGSGRWSNEQFF. The CDR3, as DNA: TGTGCCACCAGTGCCGGTAGCGGGAGATGGAGCAATGAGCAGTTCTTC.

This clone has a handful of counts. The chain combines TRBV7-2 with TRBJ2-2, with TRBD2 matching 8 bases. There are 14 residues in the CDR3. With V trimmed by 5 bases and J by 6 bases, 5 bases remained unmatched. Germline CDR1 reads SGHTA; CDR2 reads FQGNSA. CDR3 coding DNA: TGTGCCAGCAGCCTCTCGACTAGCGCCGGGGAGCTGTTTTTT. This translates into CASSLSTSAGELFF.

This clone was seen once. The J gene is TRBJ1-3, the V gene TRBV19; no definite D call. Trimming cost V 6 bases and J 0 bases, with 15 bases left between them. CDR3 length: 16 amino acids. Per germline, CDR1 LNHDA and CDR2 SQIVND (reference sequence). The CDR3 bases are TGTGCCAGTAGGGCCCTCGTCGGGATCTCTGGAAACACCATATATTTT. Translating gives CASRALVGISGNTIYF.

J is TRBJ1-1 and V is TRBV5-6; 7 bases fit TRBD1. CDR3 length equals 12 residues. J lost 9 bases, V lost 4 bases, and 6 bases had no gene match. Germline-derived CDR1 and CDR2 are SGHDT and YYEEEE. As DNA, the CDR3 is TGTGCCAGCAGCCTAGGACAGGCTCAAGCTTTCTTT. It codes for CASSLGQAQAFF.

The chain recombines TRBV2 with TRBJ2-3; D call uncertain. CDR1 and CDR2 from the germline V gene are SNHLY and FYNNEI. The CDR3 length is 10 residues. Deletions cut 4 bases from V and 12 bases from J, with 8 bases between. CDR3 loop: CASSGEVQYF. The DNA of the CDR3 is TGTGCCAGCAGTGGAGAGGTTCAGTATTTT. The full variable domain, rest sourced from reference TRBV2 and TRBJ2-3, is EPEVTQTPSHQVTQMGQEVILRCVPISNHLYFYWYRQILGQKVEFLVSFYNNEISEKSEIFDDQFSVERPDGSNFTLKIRSTKLEDSAMYFCASSGEVQYFGPGTRLTVL.

The chain couples TRBV19 to TRBJ1-1, with TRBD1 identical over 8 bases. This CDR3 has 15 amino acids. With 6 bases clipped from V and 14 bases from J, the junction kept 20 bases outside the gene matches. In germline, CDR1 is LNHDA, CDR2 SQIVND (reference sequence). The CDR3 DNA reads TGTGCCAGTAGCCTTCAGGGGGCCCGAACACTGAACCTCTTCTTT. Amino acid sequence: CASSLQGARTLNLFF.

Concerning this clone: This sample also contains other DNA sequences that code for the same CDR3. The rearrangement links TRBV6-4 to TRBJ2-2, with a weak D call TRBD1 (5 bases). Deletions cut 4 bases from V and 4 bases from J, with 10 bases between. Germline V gene sequence: CDR1 MRHNA, CDR2 SNTAGT. This CDR3 is built from 14 residues. CDR3 region: CASSGQGGTGELFF. The CDR3 DNA is TGTGCCAGCAGTGGGCAGGGTGGCACCGGGGAGCTGTTTTTT.

The chain links TRBV27 to TRBJ1-6, with no clear D. The CDR3 totals 14 residues. Per germline, CDR1 MNHEY and CDR2 SMNVEV (reference sequence). V was cut by 1 base and J by 7 bases, with 8 bases left in between. CDR3 amino acids: CASSLYSDNSPLHF. The CDR3 DNA reads as TGTGCCAGCAGTTTATACAGTGACAATTCACCCCTCCACTTT.

V and J are TRBV5-4 and TRBJ1-6; the D gene is possibly TRBD1 (5 bases). The germline V gene encodes CDR1 SGHNT and CDR2 YYREEE (reference sequence). CDR3 length: 14 amino acids. V was shortened by 4 bases and J by 9 bases, with 14 bases between the two germline ends. This CDR3 reads CASSAGHSGSPLHF. In nucleotides, the CDR3 is TGTGCCAGCAGCGCAGGACATTCTGGTTCACCCCTCCACTTT.

The DNA for the CDR3 is TGTGCCAGTAGTGGACAGGGACCGCACACTGAAGCTTTCTTT. It translates to CASSGQGPHTEAFF. The V call is TRBV19, the J call TRBJ1-1; 8 bases match TRBD1. The CDR3 sequence is 14 residues long. The trim removed 5 bases at V and 3 bases at J, leaving 5 bases unmatched. CDR1 is LNHDA and CDR2 is SQIVND in the germline V gene (reference sequence). Looking up the rest from reference TRBV19 and TRBJ1-1 gives the full variable domain: DGGITQSPKYLFRKEGQNVTLSCEQNLNHDAMYWYRQDPGQGLRLIYYSQIVNDFQKGDIAEGYSVSREKKESFPLTVTSAQKNPTAFYLCASSGQGPHTEAFFGQGTRLTVV.

The CDR3 nucleotides are TGTGCCAGCAGTGAATATTACTCTGGGGCCAACGTCCTGACTTTC. This translates into CASSEYYSGANVLTF. The rearrangement joins TRBV6-1 to TRBJ2-6; D remains unclear. V lost 2 bases and J lost 0, with 5 bases in between. Germline V gene data show CDR1 as MNHNS and CDR2 as SASEGT. The CDR3 covers 15 residues.

The rearrangement links TRBV25-1 to TRBJ1-1; D gene uncertain. CDR3 length: 13 amino acids. The V and J ends lost 1 base and 8 bases respectively, with 11 bases between them. Germline CDR1 is MGHDK and CDR2 is SYGVNS. The chain's CDR3 is CASSEWAGIEAFF. The CDR3 DNA reads TGTGCCAGCAGTGAATGGGCGGGGATCGAAGCTTTCTTT.

The V call is TRBV7-2, the J call TRBJ2-2; 8 nucleotides line up with TRBD2. Looked up from germline, CDR1 is SGHTA and CDR2 is FQGNSA. The CDR3 contains 17 residues. V shed 1 base and J 1 base; nucleotides not matched to a gene: 5. CDR3 sequence (DNA): TGTGCCAGCAGCTTAGATAGCGGGATACTGAACACCGGGGAGCTGTTTTTT. Its translation is CASSLDSGILNTGELFF.

This clone was counted a single time. J is TRBJ2-2 and V is TRBV3-1 (or the pseudogene TRBV3-2); no clear D. V dropped 2 bases and J dropped 5 bases, with 6 bases sitting between them. The CDR3 consists of 13 residues. Germline CDR1 and CDR2: LGHDT and YNNKEL (reference sequence). CDR3 sequence (DNA): TGTGCCAGCAGCCAAATCAGTACCGGGGAGCTGTTTTTT. Translation: CASSQISTGELFF.